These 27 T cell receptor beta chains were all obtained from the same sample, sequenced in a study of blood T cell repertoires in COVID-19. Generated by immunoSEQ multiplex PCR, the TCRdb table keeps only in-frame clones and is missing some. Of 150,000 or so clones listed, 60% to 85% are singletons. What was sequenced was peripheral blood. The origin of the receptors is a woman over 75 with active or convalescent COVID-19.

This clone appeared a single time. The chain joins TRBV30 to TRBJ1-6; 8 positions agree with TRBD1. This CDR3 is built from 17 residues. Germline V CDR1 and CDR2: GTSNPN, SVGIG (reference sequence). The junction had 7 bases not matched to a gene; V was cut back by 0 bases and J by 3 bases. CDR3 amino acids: CAWSVKQGASYNSPLHF. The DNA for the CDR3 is TGTGCCTGGAGTGTAAAGCAGGGGGCCAGCTATAATTCACCCCTCCACTTT.

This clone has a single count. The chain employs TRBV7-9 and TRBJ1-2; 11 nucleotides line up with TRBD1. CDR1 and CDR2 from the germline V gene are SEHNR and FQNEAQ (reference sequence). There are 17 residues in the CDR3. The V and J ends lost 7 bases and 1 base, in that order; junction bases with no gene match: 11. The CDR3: CASIYTGTGGINYGYTF. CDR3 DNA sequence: TGTGCCAGCATCTACACCGGGACAGGGGGAATTAACTATGGCTACACCTTC.

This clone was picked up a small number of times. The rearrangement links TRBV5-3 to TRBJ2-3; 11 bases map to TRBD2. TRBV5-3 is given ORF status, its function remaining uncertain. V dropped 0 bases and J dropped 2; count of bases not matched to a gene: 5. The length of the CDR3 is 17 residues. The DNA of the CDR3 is TGTGCCAGAAGCTTGGATTGGACTAGCGGGTTCACAGATACGCAGTATTTT. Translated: CARSLDWTSGFTDTQYF.

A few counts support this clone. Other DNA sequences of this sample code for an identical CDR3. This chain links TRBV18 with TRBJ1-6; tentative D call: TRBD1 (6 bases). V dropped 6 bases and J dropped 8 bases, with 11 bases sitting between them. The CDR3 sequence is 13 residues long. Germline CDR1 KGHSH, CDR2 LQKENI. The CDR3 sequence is CASSTNRDSPLHF. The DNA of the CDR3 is TGTGCCAGCTCGACAAACAGGGATTCACCCCTCCACTTT. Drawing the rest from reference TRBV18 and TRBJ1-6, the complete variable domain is NAGVMQNPRHLVRRRGQEARLRCSPMKGHSHVYWYRQLPEEGLKFMVYLQKENIIDESGMPKERFSAEFPKEGPSILRIQQVVRGDSAAYFCASSTNRDSPLHFGNGTRLTVT.

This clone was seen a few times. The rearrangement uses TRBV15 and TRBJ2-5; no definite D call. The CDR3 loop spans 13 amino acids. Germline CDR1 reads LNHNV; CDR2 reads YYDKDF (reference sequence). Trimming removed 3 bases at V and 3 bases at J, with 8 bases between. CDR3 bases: TGTGCCACCAGCAGGTACGTAGAAGAGACCCAGTACTTC. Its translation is CATSRYVEETQYF.

CDR3 in amino acids: CASSAGLYSNQPQHF. CDR3 nucleotides: TGTGCCAGCAGCGCAGGTCTTTATAGCAATCAGCCCCAGCATTTT. The genes are TRBV5-6 and TRBJ1-5, with unresolved D. Germline CDR1 reads SGHDT; CDR2 reads YYEEEE. Trimming stripped 4 bases from V and 0 bases from J, with 11 bases between. This CDR3 region has 15 residues.

CDR3 coding DNA: TGTGCCAGCAGCCACCCGGGACAGGGTAACACTGAAGCTTTCTTT. Protein: CASSHPGQGNTEAFF. The gene calls are TRBV5-4 and TRBJ1-1, with 9 bases identical to TRBD1. The germline V gene encodes CDR1 SGHNT and CDR2 YYREEE (reference sequence). The V and J ends lost 4 bases and 2 bases, in that order; junction bases with no gene match: 6. The CDR3 spans 15 residues.

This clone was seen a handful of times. CDR3 loop: CAWELSGNTIYF. The CDR3 bases are TGTGCCTGGGAGCTCTCTGGAAACACCATATATTTT. The chain recombines TRBV30 with TRBJ1-3; no definite D call. Looked up from germline, CDR1 is GTSNPN and CDR2 is SVGIG (reference sequence). Trimming stripped 5 bases from V and 0 bases from J, with 5 bases between. This CDR3 comprises 12 residues.

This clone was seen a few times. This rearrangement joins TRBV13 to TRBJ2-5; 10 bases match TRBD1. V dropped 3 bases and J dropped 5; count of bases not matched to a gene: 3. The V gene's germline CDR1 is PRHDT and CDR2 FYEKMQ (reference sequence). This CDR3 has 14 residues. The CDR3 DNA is TGTGCCAGCAGCTTCTGGACAGGGGGGGAGACCCAGTACTTC. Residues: CASSFWTGGETQYF.

The CDR3 DNA reads as TGTGCCAGCAGCCTAAACATAGCGGACGAGCAGTACTTC. Amino acids: CASSLNIADEQYF. The chain uses TRBV28 and TRBJ2-7; TRBD2 might be the D (6 bases). This CDR3 has 13 residues. Trimming cost V 6 bases and J 5 bases, with 14 bases left between them. The germline V gene has CDR1 MDHEN and CDR2 SYDVKM.

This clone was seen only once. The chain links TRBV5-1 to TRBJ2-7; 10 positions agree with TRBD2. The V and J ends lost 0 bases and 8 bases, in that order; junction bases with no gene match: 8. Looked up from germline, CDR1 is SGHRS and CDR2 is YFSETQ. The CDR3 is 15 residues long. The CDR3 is CASSLAQAGGQKQYF. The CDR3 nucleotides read TGCGCCAGCAGCTTGGCCCAAGCGGGGGGGCAAAAGCAGTACTTC.

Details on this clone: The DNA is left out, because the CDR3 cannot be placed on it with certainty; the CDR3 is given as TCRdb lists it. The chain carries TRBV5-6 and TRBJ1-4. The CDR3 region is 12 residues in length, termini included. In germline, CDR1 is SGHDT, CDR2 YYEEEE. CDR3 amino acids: CASSFGSGSRDF.

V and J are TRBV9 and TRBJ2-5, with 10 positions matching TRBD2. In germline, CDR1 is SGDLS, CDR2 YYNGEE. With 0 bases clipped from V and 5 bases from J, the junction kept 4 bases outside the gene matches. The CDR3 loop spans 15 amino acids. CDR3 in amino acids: CASSVEAGGPETQYF. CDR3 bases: TGTGCCAGCAGCGTAGAAGCGGGGGGGCCTGAGACCCAGTACTTC.

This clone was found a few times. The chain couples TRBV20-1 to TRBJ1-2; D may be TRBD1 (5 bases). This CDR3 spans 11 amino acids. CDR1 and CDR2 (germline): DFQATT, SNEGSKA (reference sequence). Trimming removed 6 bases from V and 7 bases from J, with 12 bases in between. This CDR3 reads CSALGAAGYTF. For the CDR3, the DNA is TGCAGTGCCTTAGGGGCAGCTGGCTACACCTTC.

The CDR3 coding sequence is TGCGCCAGCAGCTTGGGTGGGTCGGGCACTGAAGCTTTCTTT. Translation: CASSLGGSGTEAFF. V gene TRBV5-1 combines with J gene TRBJ1-1; D not resolved. Germline V lookup: CDR1 SGHRS, CDR2 YFSETQ. The CDR3 is 14 residues long. The V end lost 0 bases, the J end lost 4 bases, and 10 bases lay between the germline ends.

In DNA form, the CDR3 reads TGTGCCAGCGCCGAAGAGGGGGGGTCCTACAATGAGCAGTTCTTC. It yields the protein CASAEEGGSYNEQFF. The genes are TRBV7-2 and TRBJ2-1, with a weak D call TRBD2 (7 bases). CDR1 is SGHTA and CDR2 is FQGNSA in the germline V gene. Trimming took 8 bases from V and 1 from J, leaving 15 bases between them. This CDR3 spans 15 amino acids. The variable domain in full, completed from reference TRBV7-2 and TRBJ2-1, reads GAGVSQSPSNKVTEKGKDVELRCDPISGHTALYWYRQSLGQGLEFLIYFQGNSAPDKSGLPSDRFSAERTGGSVSTLTIQRTQQEDSAVYLCASAEEGGSYNEQFFGPGTRLTVL.

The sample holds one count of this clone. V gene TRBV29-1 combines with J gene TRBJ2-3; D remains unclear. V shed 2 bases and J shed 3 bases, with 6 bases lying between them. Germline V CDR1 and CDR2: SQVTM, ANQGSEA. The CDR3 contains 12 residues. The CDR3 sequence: CSVETGTDTQYF. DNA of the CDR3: TGCAGCGTTGAAACGGGTACAGATACGCAGTATTTT.

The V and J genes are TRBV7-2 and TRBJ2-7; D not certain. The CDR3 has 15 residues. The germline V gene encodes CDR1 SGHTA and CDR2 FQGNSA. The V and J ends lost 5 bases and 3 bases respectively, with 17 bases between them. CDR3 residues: CASSPLGRQLYEQYF. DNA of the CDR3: TGTGCCAGCAGCCCCCTCGGAAGACAACTCTACGAGCAGTACTTC. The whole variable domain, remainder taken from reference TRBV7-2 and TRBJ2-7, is GAGVSQSPSNKVTEKGKDVELRCDPISGHTALYWYRQSLGQGLEFLIYFQGNSAPDKSGLPSDRFSAERTGGSVSTLTIQRTQQEDSAVYLCASSPLGRQLYEQYFGPGTRLTVT.

Here the CDR3 reads CASSPGQAHGYTF. In nucleotides, the CDR3 is TGTGCCAGCAGCCCAGGACAGGCTCATGGCTACACCTTC. The rearrangement uses TRBV5-6 and TRBJ1-2; TRBD1 matches 7 bases. J was trimmed by 6 bases and V by 4 bases; bases with no gene match: 6. This CDR3 has 13 amino acids. Looked up from germline, CDR1 is SGHDT and CDR2 is YYEEEE.

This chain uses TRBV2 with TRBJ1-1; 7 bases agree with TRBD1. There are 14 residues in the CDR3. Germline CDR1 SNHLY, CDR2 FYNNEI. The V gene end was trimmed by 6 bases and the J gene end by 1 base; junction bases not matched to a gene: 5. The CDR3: CASRTRDRNTEAFF. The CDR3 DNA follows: TGTGCCAGCAGAACGAGGGACAGGAACACTGAAGCTTTCTTT.

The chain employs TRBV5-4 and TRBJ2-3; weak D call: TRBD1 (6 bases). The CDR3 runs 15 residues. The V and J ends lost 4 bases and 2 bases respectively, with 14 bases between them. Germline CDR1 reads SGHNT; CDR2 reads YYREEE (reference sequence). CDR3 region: CASSLGTHNTDTQYF. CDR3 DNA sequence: TGTGCCAGCAGCCTGGGGACACATAACACAGATACGCAGTATTTT.

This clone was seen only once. The CDR3 protein is CASSEAQGSVVDEQYF. CDR3 DNA: TGTGCCAGCAGTGAAGCACAGGGATCCGTGGTGGACGAGCAGTACTTC. The chain joins TRBV6-1 to TRBJ2-7; maybe TRBD1 (6 bases). CDR1 is MNHNS and CDR2 is SASEGT in the germline V gene. The CDR3 sequence is 16 residues long. The V gene lost 0 bases and the J gene lost 5 bases, with 17 bases spanning the gap.

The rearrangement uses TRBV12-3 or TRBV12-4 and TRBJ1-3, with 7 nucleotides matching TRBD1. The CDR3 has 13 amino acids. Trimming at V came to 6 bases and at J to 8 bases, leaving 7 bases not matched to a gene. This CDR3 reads CASSADRTYTIYF. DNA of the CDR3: TGTGCCAGCAGCGCGGACAGGACATACACCATATATTTT.

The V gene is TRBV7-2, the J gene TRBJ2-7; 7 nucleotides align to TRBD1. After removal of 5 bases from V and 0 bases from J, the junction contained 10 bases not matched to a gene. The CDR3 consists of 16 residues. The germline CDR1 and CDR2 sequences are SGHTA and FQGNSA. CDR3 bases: TGTGCCAGCAGCCGTCAAGGGGGCTCGAGCTCCTACGAGCAGTACTTC. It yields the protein CASSRQGGSSSYEQYF.

As DNA, the CDR3 is TGTGCCAGCAGCCAAGTCCAGGTCACCGGGGAGCTGTTTTTT. Its protein is CASSQVQVTGELFF. The chain carries TRBV7-3 and TRBJ2-2; D ambiguous. In germline, CDR1 is SGHTA, CDR2 FQGTGA. Trimming took off 5 bases at V and 4 bases at J, with 11 bases between the two ends. The CDR3 extends over 14 amino acids.

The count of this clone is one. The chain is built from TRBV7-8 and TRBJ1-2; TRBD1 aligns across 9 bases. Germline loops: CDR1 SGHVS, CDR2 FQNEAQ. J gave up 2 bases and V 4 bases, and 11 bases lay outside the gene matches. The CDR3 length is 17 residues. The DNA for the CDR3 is TGTGCCAGCAGCTCAGCCGGGGACAGGGTTTTCAACTATGGCTACACCTTC. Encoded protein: CASSSAGDRVFNYGYTF.

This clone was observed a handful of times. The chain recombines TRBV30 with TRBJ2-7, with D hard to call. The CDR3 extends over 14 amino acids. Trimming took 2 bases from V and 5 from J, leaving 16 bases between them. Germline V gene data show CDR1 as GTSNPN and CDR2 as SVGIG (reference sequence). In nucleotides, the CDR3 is TGTGCCTGGAGTTCCAAGTCCGGGTTGGACGAGCAGTACTTC. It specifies CAWSSKSGLDEQYF.